One and the same sample provided the 5 T cell receptor beta chains below, sequenced in a study of T cell responses to AZD1222 COVID-19 vaccine (dated by TCRdb to the early 2020s). This specimen's time point label, interpreted: baseline before first vaccination. Library creation used the immunoSEQ multiplex PCR assay. TCRdb took over this immuneACCESS table, retaining in-frame rearrangements with V and J assigned. Such tables are incomplete; in checked studies, under half of the missing clones stem from an unresolved V gene, and the remainder is unexplained. The sample has about 99,000 clones on record, 80% to 90% of them singletons. Of the sample, about 8.7% is held by the ten largest clones. The sample was peripheral blood, taken on day 0 of AZD1222 vaccination. All receptors derive from an adult in good health.

The V and J genes are TRBV5-5 and TRBJ1-4; no reliable D call. The CDR3 has 16 residues. The V gene's germline CDR1 is SGHKS and CDR2 YYEKEE (reference sequence). V was shortened by 0 bases and J by 8 bases, with 17 bases between the two germline ends. In DNA, the CDR3 is TGTGCCAGCAGCTTGGCCTTGACACCATCGGACGAAAAACTGTTTTTT. Its protein is CASSLALTPSDEKLFF.

This clone was counted only a few times. Other DNA sequences in the sample encode the same CDR3. The CDR3 here is CASSYSRGSNQPQHF. Written as DNA, the CDR3 is TGTGCCAGCAGTTACTCGAGGGGGAGCAATCAGCCCCAGCATTTT. The chain is built from TRBV6-5 and TRBJ1-5, with a possible D match to TRBD1 (6 bases). The CDR3 has 15 amino acids. The germline V and J ends were trimmed by 0 bases and 1 base, with 7 bases remaining between them. The germline V gene has CDR1 MNHEY and CDR2 SVGAGI.

The chain combines TRBV5-1 with TRBJ2-5; TRBD1 agrees at 9 bases. V shed 1 base, J shed 2 bases, and the junction held 6 bases outside the gene matches. This CDR3 region has 16 residues. Germline loops: CDR1 SGHRS, CDR2 YFSETQ. The CDR3 DNA reads TGCGCCAGCAGCTTGACAGGGGGCCCGGGGCAAGAGACCCAGTACTTC. Amino acids: CASSLTGGPGQETQYF. Full variable domain (outside the CDR3, taken from reference TRBV5-1 and TRBJ2-5): KAGVTQTPRYLIKTRGQQVTLSCSPISGHRSVSWYQQTPGQGLQFLFEYFSETQRNKGNFPGRFSGRQFSNSRSEMNVSTLELGDSALYLCASSLTGGPGQETQYFGPGTRLLVL.

The rearrangement uses TRBV19 and TRBJ2-7; TRBD2 is a possible D gene (6 bases). The CDR3 extends over 17 amino acids. Trimming cost V 6 bases and J 0 bases, with 21 bases left between them. Per the germline V gene, CDR1 is LNHDA and CDR2 is SQIVND (reference sequence). CDR3 loop: CASRSRAGTGSSYEQYF. The CDR3 bases are TGTGCCAGTAGAAGCCGAGCCGGGACTGGGAGCTCCTACGAGCAGTACTTC.

Notes on this clone: This CDR3 is missing its conserved last phenylalanine or tryptophan, likely due to a read error. The DNA is omitted, as the CDR3 cannot be located on it reliably, and the CDR3 follows TCRdb's listing. The chain couples TRBV7-6 to TRBJ1-2; the table calls TRBD1, which could not be checked here. The CDR3 is 12 residues long, counting both termini. CDR1 SGHVS and CDR2 FNYEAQ come from the germline V gene. This CDR3 is CASSSNIRQVLV.